The 15 T cell receptor beta chains presented below share a single source sample, sequenced in a study of response to subunit inactivated influenza vaccine. TCRdb fed the RT-PCR reads into MiXCR, producing one record per CDR3 protein. The sample has about 480,000 distinct CDR3 sequences; approximately 11% are singletons. Specimen: PBMCs from blood, collected about 40 days after vaccination. The receptor source for this set is a man aged 50-60 years who received an inactivated influenza vaccine.

This clonotype was seen only a few times. This chain joins TRBV20-1 and TRBJ2-5; 7 nucleotides match TRBD1. After removal of 3 bases from V and 1 base from J, the junction contained 2 bases not matched to a gene. Germline CDR1 reads DFQATT; CDR2 reads SNEGSKA (reference sequence). This CDR3 is built from 13 residues. The CDR3 nucleotides are TGCAGTGCTAGGGCAGGGGGCCAAGAGACCCAGTACTTC. Translated: CSARAGGQETQYF.

The gene calls are TRBV7-2 and TRBJ2-1; maybe TRBD2 (6 bases). The germline V and J ends were trimmed by 5 bases and 4 bases, with 18 bases remaining between them. The CDR3 has 16 amino acids. The germline CDR1 and CDR2 sequences are SGHTA and FQGNSA. CDR3: CASSTRAGYIYNEQFF. CDR3 coding DNA: TGTGCCAGCAGCACCCGGGCGGGGTACATATACAATGAGCAGTTCTTC.

Many counts were recorded for this clonotype. V and J are TRBV29-1 and TRBJ1-1; 7 bases are a match to TRBD1. From germline, CDR1 is SQVTM and CDR2 ANQGSEA. CDR3 length: 13 amino acids. V was clipped by 5 bases and J by 0 bases; unmatched bases: 3. The CDR3 sequence is CSVTGAMNTEAFF. DNA for the CDR3: TGCAGCGTTACAGGGGCCATGAACACTGAAGCTTTCTTT.

This clonotype was seen a handful of times. The chain is built from TRBV7-2 and TRBJ1-1; perhaps TRBD1 as D (5 bases). CDR3 size: 15 residues. V was clipped by 5 bases and J by 7 bases, with 20 bases between them. CDR1 and CDR2 (germline): SGHTA, FQGNSA. The CDR3 reads CASSLAWGESFEAFF. CDR3 nucleotides: TGTGCCAGCAGCCTCGCCTGGGGGGAATCCTTTGAAGCTTTCTTT. Full variable domain (remainder filled in from reference TRBV7-2 and TRBJ1-1): GAGVSQSPSNKVTEKGKDVELRCDPISGHTALYWYRQSLGQGLEFLIYFQGNSAPDKSGLPSDRFSAERTGGSVSTLTIQRTQQEDSAVYLCASSLAWGESFEAFFGQGTRLTVV.

The table lists this clonotype with a few counts. The J gene is TRBJ1-1, the V gene TRBV6-6; D uncertain. The CDR3 runs to 12 residues. CDR1 MNHNY and CDR2 SVGAGI come from the germline V gene (reference sequence). The ends were cut back, 0 bases at V and 4 bases at J, with 3 bases in the middle. The CDR3 DNA is TGTGCCAGCAGTTACTCGATCACTGAAGCTTTCTTT. This sequence encodes CASSYSITEAFF.

In this sample, this clonotype turned up many times. The chain joins TRBV6-2 or TRBV6-3 to TRBJ2-1, with 8 bases aligning to TRBD2. Trimming at V came to 6 bases and at J to 5 bases, leaving 6 bases not matched to a gene. The CDR3 runs 14 residues. Germline CDR1 MNHEY, CDR2 SVGEGT. CDR3 sequence (DNA): TGTGCCAGCAGCTCCTTACTAGCGGACAATGAGCAGTTCTTC. It is translated as CASSSLLADNEQFF.

This clonotype was observed a few times. This chain joins TRBV7-2 and TRBJ1-4, with 7 bases matching TRBD1. Trimming took 1 base from V and 7 from J; bases not matched to a gene: 6. The CDR3 runs to 15 residues. The germline V gene encodes CDR1 SGHTA and CDR2 FQGNSA. CDR3 in DNA: TGTGCCAGCAGCTTAGACGGGCAGGGGGTTGAAAAACTGTTTTTT. It translates to CASSLDGQGVEKLFF.

V is TRBV6-2 or TRBV6-3 and J is TRBJ2-7, with 9 positions matching TRBD2. Germline assignment: CDR1 MNHEY and CDR2 SVGEGT. Trimming took 6 bases from V and 0 from J; bases not matched to a gene: 12. This CDR3 has 17 amino acids. The CDR3 region is CASSFPIEREVSYEQYF. The CDR3 nucleotides are TGTGCCAGCAGCTTCCCTATAGAGCGGGAGGTCTCCTACGAGCAGTACTTC.

The CDR3 reads CASSPTGEGTEAFF. In DNA, the CDR3 is TGTGCCAGCAGTCCGACAGGGGAGGGCACTGAAGCTTTCTTT. The V and J genes are TRBV6-2 or TRBV6-3 and TRBJ1-1; 8 positions match TRBD1. Germline V gene data show CDR1 as MNHEY and CDR2 as SVGEGT. The CDR3 contains 14 residues. After removal of 5 bases from V and 4 bases from J, the junction contained 6 bases not matched to a gene.

This clonotype was counted only a few times. The V and J genes are TRBV10-3 and TRBJ2-5; TRBD2 agrees at 8 bases. There are 12 residues in the CDR3. Germline lookup yields CDR1 ENHRY and CDR2 SYGVKD. V gave up 10 bases and J gave up 2 bases; unmatched junction bases: 3. CDR3 sequence: CATGGRQETQYF. The CDR3 nucleotides read TGTGCCACGGGAGGGCGGCAAGAGACCCAGTACTTC.

The chain joins TRBV2 to TRBJ1-2, with a weak D call TRBD1 (6 bases). The CDR3 spans 14 residues. V lost 6 bases to trimming and J lost 6 bases, with 17 bases between them. Germline values: CDR1 SNHLY, CDR2 FYNNEI. The CDR3 here is CASSKGQSLDGYTF. The CDR3 DNA is TGTGCCAGCAGCAAAGGACAGTCCTTAGATGGCTACACCTTC.

The sample holds many counts of this clonotype. V usage is TRBV7-3 and J usage is TRBJ2-6; TRBD2 matches at 12 bases. J was trimmed by 0 bases and V by 5 bases; bases with no gene match: 5. Germline V gene sequence: CDR1 SGHTA, CDR2 FQGTGA. The length of the CDR3 is 18 residues. The CDR3 loop reads CASSPGLAGHSGANVLTF. The CDR3 bases are TGTGCCAGCAGCCCCGGACTAGCGGGACACTCTGGGGCCAACGTCCTGACTTTC.

This sequence joins TRBV12-3 or TRBV12-4 and TRBJ2-2; D uncertain. The CDR3 is 14 residues long. V lost 6 bases and J 3 bases, leaving 11 bases between the germline ends. CDR3 sequence reads: CASRPHMDTGELFF. The CDR3 DNA follows: TGTGCCAGCAGACCCCACATGGACACCGGGGAGCTGTTTTTT.

This clonotype was seen at least ten times. This sequence joins TRBV10-3 and TRBJ2-5; D assignment may be TRBD1 or TRBD2 (6 bases each). This CDR3 is 16 amino acids long. The V end lost 9 bases, the J end lost 4 bases, and 24 bases lay between the germline ends. The V gene's germline CDR1 is ENHRY and CDR2 SYGVKD. Here the CDR3 DNA reads TGTGCCATTGCCACTAGGGGGGCCACCGGGGGAGAGACCCAGTACTTC. The encoded protein is CAIATRGATGGETQYF.

This clonotype was detected only a few times. This chain's CDR3 is CASSLQNSGANVLTF. In DNA, the CDR3 is TGTGCCAGCAGTTTGCAAAACTCTGGGGCCAACGTCCTGACTTTC. This chain joins TRBV12-3 or TRBV12-4 and TRBJ2-6; the D is unclear. V was cut by 3 bases and J by 0 bases, with 6 bases left in between. The CDR3 runs to 15 residues.